This T cell receptor beta chain was captured by sequencing in a study of blood T cell repertoires in COVID-19. Turning to the study itself: T cells, B-cell-depleted T cells, or PBMCs supplied cDNA or gDNA.

Measured with immunoSEQ multiplex PCR; TCRdb has only the in-frame clones, and not every one. The data contain about 95,000 clones, about 80% of them singletons. Sequencing input: peripheral blood. The source of this sequence is a human donor in a cohort sampled during active COVID-19.

The CDR3 reads CASSQGAGASNQPQHF. The CDR3 DNA follows: TGCGCCAGCAGCCAAGGGGCGGGGGCCAGCAATCAGCCCCAGCATTTT. The rearrangement links TRBV4-1 to TRBJ1-5; perhaps TRBD1 as D (6 bases). The length of the CDR3 is 16 residues. Trimming removed 1 base from V and 1 base from J, with 11 bases in between. Per the germline V gene, CDR1 is MGHRA and CDR2 is YSYEKL.